Given below is one T cell receptor beta chain in context. Its specificity is unknown. This CDR3 is built from 15 residues. Germline V gene data show CDR1 as KGHSH and CDR2 as LQKENI. Trimming at V came to 2 bases and at J to 4 bases, leaving 5 bases not matched to a gene. This PCR relied on a set of 60 Vbeta primers and 13 Jbeta primers. Data came from immunoSEQ multiplex PCR; TCRdb stores just in-frame clones and leaves some out. The table includes 86,000 or so clones, roughly 80% detected once. This sample was included in a study of cytomegalovirus exposure and HLA in healthy donors. Points from the study as a whole: Using the classifier, cytomegalovirus status was reportedly diagnosed with high specificity and sensitivity.

The genes are TRBV18 and TRBJ1-5; 7 bases match TRBD1. The origin of this receptor is a woman between 40 and 50 years old in good health and CMV-seropositive. Material for sequencing was PBMCs. The CDR3 loop reads CASSPEAGGNQPQHF. DNA for the CDR3: TGTGCCAGCTCACCAGAGGCAGGGGGGAATCAGCCCCAGCATTTT. The variable domain in full, with the rest retrieved from reference TRBV18 and TRBJ1-5, is NAGVMQNPRHLVRRRGQEARLRCSPMKGHSHVYWYRQLPEEGLKFMVYLQKENIIDESGMPKERFSAEFPKEGPSILRIQQVVRGDSAAYFCASSPEAGGNQPQHFGDGTRLSIL.